This TCR beta chain was captured in a study of PD-L1 blockade in urothelial cancer. Sample time point: peripheral blood 6 weeks after treatment start. Profiled with immunoSEQ multiplex PCR; TCRdb holds only in-frame clones, not every one. Seen here are about 120,000 clones, 75% to 90% observed once, and the top ten hold roughly 1.7%. The germline V gene encodes CDR1 SEHNR and CDR2 FQNEAQ (reference sequence). J lost 7 bases, V lost 4 bases, and 11 bases had no gene match. The CDR3 loop spans 15 amino acids. The chain has TRBV7-9 and TRBJ2-3; 7 nucleotides agree with TRBD1. The sequenced sample was PBMCs, obtained around atezolizumab (anti-PD-L1) treatment. The sequence came from a man in his 60s with urothelial cancer. CDR3 DNA sequence: TGTGCCAGCAGCTCGACTACCAAGGACAGGAATACGCAGTATTTT. It is translated as CASSSTTKDRNTQYF.